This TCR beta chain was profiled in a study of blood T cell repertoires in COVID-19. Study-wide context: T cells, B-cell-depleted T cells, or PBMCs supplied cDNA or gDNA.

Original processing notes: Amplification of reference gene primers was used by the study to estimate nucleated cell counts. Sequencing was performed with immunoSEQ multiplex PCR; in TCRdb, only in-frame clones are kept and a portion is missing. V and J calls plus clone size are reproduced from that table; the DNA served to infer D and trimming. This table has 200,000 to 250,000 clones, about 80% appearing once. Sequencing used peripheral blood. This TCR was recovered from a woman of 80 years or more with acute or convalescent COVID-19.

In DNA form, the CDR3 reads TGTGCCAGCAGCGCGACTAGCGGGGCATACAATGAGCAGTTCTTC. Its protein product is CASSATSGAYNEQFF. The gene calls are TRBV2 and TRBJ2-1, with 11 bases lining up with TRBD2. Germline assignment: CDR1 SNHLY and CDR2 FYNNEI. V shed 6 bases, J shed 4 bases, and the junction held 5 bases outside the gene matches. This CDR3 contains 15 residues.